The rows below give T cell receptor beta chains drawn from one sample of a study of PD-L1 blockade in urothelial cancer. Assay used: immunoSEQ multiplex PCR; TCRdb lists only in-frame clones, some missing. Of some 120,000 clones in the sample, approximately 89% were seen once. Sequenced here: PBMCs, sampled around atezolizumab (anti-PD-L1) treatment. Every receptor here comes from a man in his fifties or sixties with urothelial cancer. The CDR3 runs from the conserved cysteine through the conserved F or W. D genes are given only for firm matches. Some rows have no size entry. The others give once, few or many, or a class for an expanded clone.

CDR3nt: TGCGCCAGCAGCTTGGTGGTCGGGACAGTAACCTACGAGCAGTACTTC; CDR3aa: CASSLVVGTVTYEQYF; j_gene: TRBJ2-7; v_gene: TRBV5-1; d_gene: TRBD1; abundance: .
CDR3nt: TGTGCCAGCAGCTTAGCCGGGACAGCTGACTATGGCTACACCTTC; CDR3aa: CASSLAGTADYGYTF; j_gene: TRBJ1-2; v_gene: TRBV7-9; d_gene: TRBD1; abundance: .
CDR3nt: TGCAGCGTTTCCCCGACAGGAAATGGCTACACCTTC; CDR3aa: CSVSPTGNGYTF; j_gene: TRBJ1-2; v_gene: TRBV29-1; d_gene: .; abundance: .
CDR3nt: TGTGCCAGCAGCTTGGGGACTAGCGGGGGAGAGACCCAGTACTTC; CDR3aa: CASSLGTSGGETQYF; j_gene: TRBJ2-5; v_gene: TRBV5-4; d_gene: TRBD2; abundance: .
CDR3nt: TGCGCCAGCAGCCAAGAACCGGGCGGGTATAACACCGGGGAGCTGTTTTTT; CDR3aa: CASSQEPGGYNTGELFF; j_gene: TRBJ2-2; v_gene: TRBV4-3; d_gene: .; abundance: .
CDR3nt: TGCAGCGTTGAACTCGAGGCCATTACCGGGGAGCTGTTTTTT; CDR3aa: CSVELEAITGELFF; j_gene: TRBJ2-2; v_gene: TRBV29-1; d_gene: .; abundance: .
CDR3nt: TGTGCCAGCAGAAGGGGGAGCTATGGCTACACCTTC; CDR3aa: CASRRGSYGYTF; j_gene: TRBJ1-2; v_gene: TRBV28; d_gene: .; abundance: .
CDR3nt: TGTGCCAGTAGTCCCCGCGGGACTAGCAGTAGCACAGATACGCAGTATTTT; CDR3aa: CASSPRGTSSSTDTQYF; j_gene: TRBJ2-3; v_gene: TRBV19; d_gene: TRBD2; abundance: .
CDR3nt: TGCAGTGCCCAACAGGTGTTCGAGCAGTACTTC; CDR3aa: CSAQQVFEQYF; j_gene: TRBJ2-7; v_gene: TRBV20-1; d_gene: .; abundance: .
CDR3nt: TGCGCCAGCAGCCAAGATTTAATGAGGAACACTGAAGCTTTCTTT; CDR3aa: CASSQDLMRNTEAFF; j_gene: TRBJ1-1; v_gene: TRBV4-3; d_gene: .; abundance: .
CDR3nt: TGTGCCAGCAGCCAACGGCCCGGCGAGGATTCACCCCTCCACTTT; CDR3aa: CASSQRPGEDSPLHF; j_gene: TRBJ1-6; v_gene: TRBV5-4; d_gene: .; abundance: .
CDR3nt: TGTGCCAGCTCTAGCGGACAGGGAGACTATGGCTACACCTTC; CDR3aa: CASSSGQGDYGYTF; j_gene: TRBJ1-2; v_gene: TRBV18; d_gene: TRBD1; abundance: .
CDR3nt: TGCGCCAGCAGCTTGGTGGGACAGGGGACTAAGACCGGGGAGCTGTTTTTT; CDR3aa: CASSLVGQGTKTGELFF; j_gene: TRBJ2-2; v_gene: TRBV5-1; d_gene: TRBD1; abundance: .
CDR3nt: TGTGCCAGCAGTTTAGTCGACACCGCTCCTGTAGAGCAGTACTTC; CDR3aa: CASSLVDTAPVEQYF; j_gene: TRBJ2-7; v_gene: TRBV28; d_gene: .; abundance: few
CDR3nt: TGTGCCAGTAGTCCGGGCAGGGAGGATCCTGAAGCTTTCTTT; CDR3aa: CASSPGREDPEAFF; j_gene: TRBJ1-1; v_gene: TRBV19; d_gene: .; abundance: .
CDR3nt: TGTGCCAGCAGCCTTTGGGACAGGGGGGAAAAACTGTTTTTT; CDR3aa: CASSLWDRGEKLFF; j_gene: TRBJ1-4; v_gene: TRBV5-4; d_gene: TRBD1; abundance: .
CDR3nt: TGTGCCAGCAGTTATCCAAGCGGGAGGGGGCCAGATACGCAGTATTTT; CDR3aa: CASSYPSGRGPDTQYF; j_gene: TRBJ2-3; v_gene: TRBV6-6; d_gene: TRBD2; abundance: .
CDR3nt: TGTGCCAGCTGCAGGGAGGCCGGGGAGCTGTTTTTT; CDR3aa: CASCREAGELFF; j_gene: TRBJ2-2; v_gene: TRBV7-2; d_gene: .; abundance: .
CDR3nt: TGTGCCAGCAGTATCAGCGGGGGGACCCAGTACTTC; CDR3aa: CASSISGGTQYF; j_gene: TRBJ2-5; v_gene: TRBV7-9; d_gene: TRBD2; abundance: .
CDR3nt: TGTGTCAGCAGCTTATGGGACAGGAACACTGAAGCTTTCTTT; CDR3aa: CVSSLWDRNTEAFF; j_gene: TRBJ1-1; v_gene: TRBV5-4; d_gene: TRBD1; abundance: .
CDR3nt: TGTGCCAGCAGCTTAGCCTGGGGAGGCAATCAGCCCCAGCATTTT; CDR3aa: CASSLAWGGNQPQHF; j_gene: TRBJ1-5; v_gene: TRBV7-2; d_gene: .; abundance: .
CDR3nt: TGTGCCAGCAGTGAACAGGGTACGGATGGCTACACCTTC; CDR3aa: CASSEQGTDGYTF; j_gene: TRBJ1-2; v_gene: TRBV2; d_gene: .; abundance: .
CDR3nt: TGTGCCAGCTCACCCCGAGCGGCAGGAGGCAATCAGCCCCAGCATTTT; CDR3aa: CASSPRAAGGNQPQHF; j_gene: TRBJ1-5; v_gene: TRBV18; d_gene: .; abundance: .
CDR3nt: TGTGCCAGCAGTCCGGACAGTGCCACTGAAGCTTTCTTT; CDR3aa: CASSPDSATEAFF; j_gene: TRBJ1-1; v_gene: TRBV27; d_gene: .; abundance: few
CDR3nt: TGTGCCAGCTCACCACGACAGAGCTCTGGAAACACCATATATTTT; CDR3aa: CASSPRQSSGNTIYF; j_gene: TRBJ1-3; v_gene: TRBV18; d_gene: .; abundance: few
CDR3nt: TGTGCCAGCAGGCACGCGCAGGGCTCCCGGGATACGCAGTATTTT; CDR3aa: CASRHAQGSRDTQYF; j_gene: TRBJ2-3; v_gene: TRBV13; d_gene: .; abundance: .
CDR3nt: TGTGCCAGCAGCCAAGGGCCCGAGGGGGCGGGAGAGACCCAGTACTTC; CDR3aa: CASSQGPEGAGETQYF; j_gene: TRBJ2-5; v_gene: TRBV4-2; d_gene: TRBD1; abundance: .
CDR3nt: TGTGCCAGCAGTCGACTGGGAGAGACCCAGTACTTC; CDR3aa: CASSRLGETQYF; j_gene: TRBJ2-5; v_gene: TRBV2; d_gene: .; abundance: .
CDR3nt: TGCGCCAGCAGCCAACTCGGCCCTCAGGGTACCTATGGCTACACCTTC; CDR3aa: CASSQLGPQGTYGYTF; j_gene: TRBJ1-2; v_gene: TRBV4-3; d_gene: .; abundance: .
CDR3nt: TGTGCCAGCTCACCGTCCCTAGCCCTAAATGAGCAGTTCTTC; CDR3aa: CASSPSLALNEQFF; j_gene: TRBJ2-1; v_gene: TRBV18; d_gene: .; abundance: .
CDR3nt: TGCGCCAGCAGCTTGAGGGGAAGCCAAGAGACCCAGTACTTC; CDR3aa: CASSLRGSQETQYF; j_gene: TRBJ2-5; v_gene: TRBV5-1; d_gene: .; abundance: .
CDR3nt: TGTGCCAGCACCGGGACAGCCCCCTCTGGGGCCAACGTCCTGACTTTC; CDR3aa: CASTGTAPSGANVLTF; j_gene: TRBJ2-6; v_gene: TRBV7-9; d_gene: TRBD1; abundance: .
CDR3nt: TGTGCCAGCAGCATAAGCGGGTTGCGGCTAGAGACCCAGTACTTC; CDR3aa: CASSISGLRLETQYF; j_gene: TRBJ2-5; v_gene: TRBV7-2; d_gene: .; abundance: .
CDR3nt: TGCGCCAGCAGTGATACGGGGGGCGCGACAACGTCACCCCTCCACTTT; CDR3aa: CASSDTGGATTSPLHF; j_gene: TRBJ1-6; v_gene: TRBV10-2; d_gene: .; abundance: .
CDR3nt: TGTGCCAGCAGCCCAATAGCGGGGGGGCGCACAGATACGCAGTATTTT; CDR3aa: CASSPIAGGRTDTQYF; j_gene: TRBJ2-3; v_gene: TRBV11-2; d_gene: TRBD2; abundance: .
CDR3nt: TGTGCCAGCAGCCAAGATCGAGGTGCGGGCACAGATACGCAGTATTTT; CDR3aa: CASSQDRGAGTDTQYF; j_gene: TRBJ2-3; v_gene: TRBV4-2; d_gene: .; abundance: .
CDR3nt: TGTGCCAGCAGTCTAACGGGGGGCGAATACGAGCAGTACTTC; CDR3aa: CASSLTGGEYEQYF; j_gene: TRBJ2-7; v_gene: TRBV27; d_gene: .; abundance: .
CDR3nt: TGTGCCAGCAGCACCGGGACAACTAATGAAAAACTGTTTTTT; CDR3aa: CASSTGTTNEKLFF; j_gene: TRBJ1-4; v_gene: TRBV7-8; d_gene: .; abundance: .
CDR3nt: TGTGCCAGCAAAGTGAACGGGGATGGTTATCAGCCCCAGCATTTT; CDR3aa: CASKVNGDGYQPQHF; j_gene: TRBJ1-5; v_gene: TRBV6-1; d_gene: .; abundance: .
CDR3nt: TGTGCCAGCAGTTCCCTGACTAGCGGGGGCCCTCTCGGAAGAGATACGCAGTATTTT; CDR3aa: CASSSLTSGGPLGRDTQYF; j_gene: TRBJ2-3; v_gene: TRBV7-9; d_gene: TRBD2; abundance: medium-sized